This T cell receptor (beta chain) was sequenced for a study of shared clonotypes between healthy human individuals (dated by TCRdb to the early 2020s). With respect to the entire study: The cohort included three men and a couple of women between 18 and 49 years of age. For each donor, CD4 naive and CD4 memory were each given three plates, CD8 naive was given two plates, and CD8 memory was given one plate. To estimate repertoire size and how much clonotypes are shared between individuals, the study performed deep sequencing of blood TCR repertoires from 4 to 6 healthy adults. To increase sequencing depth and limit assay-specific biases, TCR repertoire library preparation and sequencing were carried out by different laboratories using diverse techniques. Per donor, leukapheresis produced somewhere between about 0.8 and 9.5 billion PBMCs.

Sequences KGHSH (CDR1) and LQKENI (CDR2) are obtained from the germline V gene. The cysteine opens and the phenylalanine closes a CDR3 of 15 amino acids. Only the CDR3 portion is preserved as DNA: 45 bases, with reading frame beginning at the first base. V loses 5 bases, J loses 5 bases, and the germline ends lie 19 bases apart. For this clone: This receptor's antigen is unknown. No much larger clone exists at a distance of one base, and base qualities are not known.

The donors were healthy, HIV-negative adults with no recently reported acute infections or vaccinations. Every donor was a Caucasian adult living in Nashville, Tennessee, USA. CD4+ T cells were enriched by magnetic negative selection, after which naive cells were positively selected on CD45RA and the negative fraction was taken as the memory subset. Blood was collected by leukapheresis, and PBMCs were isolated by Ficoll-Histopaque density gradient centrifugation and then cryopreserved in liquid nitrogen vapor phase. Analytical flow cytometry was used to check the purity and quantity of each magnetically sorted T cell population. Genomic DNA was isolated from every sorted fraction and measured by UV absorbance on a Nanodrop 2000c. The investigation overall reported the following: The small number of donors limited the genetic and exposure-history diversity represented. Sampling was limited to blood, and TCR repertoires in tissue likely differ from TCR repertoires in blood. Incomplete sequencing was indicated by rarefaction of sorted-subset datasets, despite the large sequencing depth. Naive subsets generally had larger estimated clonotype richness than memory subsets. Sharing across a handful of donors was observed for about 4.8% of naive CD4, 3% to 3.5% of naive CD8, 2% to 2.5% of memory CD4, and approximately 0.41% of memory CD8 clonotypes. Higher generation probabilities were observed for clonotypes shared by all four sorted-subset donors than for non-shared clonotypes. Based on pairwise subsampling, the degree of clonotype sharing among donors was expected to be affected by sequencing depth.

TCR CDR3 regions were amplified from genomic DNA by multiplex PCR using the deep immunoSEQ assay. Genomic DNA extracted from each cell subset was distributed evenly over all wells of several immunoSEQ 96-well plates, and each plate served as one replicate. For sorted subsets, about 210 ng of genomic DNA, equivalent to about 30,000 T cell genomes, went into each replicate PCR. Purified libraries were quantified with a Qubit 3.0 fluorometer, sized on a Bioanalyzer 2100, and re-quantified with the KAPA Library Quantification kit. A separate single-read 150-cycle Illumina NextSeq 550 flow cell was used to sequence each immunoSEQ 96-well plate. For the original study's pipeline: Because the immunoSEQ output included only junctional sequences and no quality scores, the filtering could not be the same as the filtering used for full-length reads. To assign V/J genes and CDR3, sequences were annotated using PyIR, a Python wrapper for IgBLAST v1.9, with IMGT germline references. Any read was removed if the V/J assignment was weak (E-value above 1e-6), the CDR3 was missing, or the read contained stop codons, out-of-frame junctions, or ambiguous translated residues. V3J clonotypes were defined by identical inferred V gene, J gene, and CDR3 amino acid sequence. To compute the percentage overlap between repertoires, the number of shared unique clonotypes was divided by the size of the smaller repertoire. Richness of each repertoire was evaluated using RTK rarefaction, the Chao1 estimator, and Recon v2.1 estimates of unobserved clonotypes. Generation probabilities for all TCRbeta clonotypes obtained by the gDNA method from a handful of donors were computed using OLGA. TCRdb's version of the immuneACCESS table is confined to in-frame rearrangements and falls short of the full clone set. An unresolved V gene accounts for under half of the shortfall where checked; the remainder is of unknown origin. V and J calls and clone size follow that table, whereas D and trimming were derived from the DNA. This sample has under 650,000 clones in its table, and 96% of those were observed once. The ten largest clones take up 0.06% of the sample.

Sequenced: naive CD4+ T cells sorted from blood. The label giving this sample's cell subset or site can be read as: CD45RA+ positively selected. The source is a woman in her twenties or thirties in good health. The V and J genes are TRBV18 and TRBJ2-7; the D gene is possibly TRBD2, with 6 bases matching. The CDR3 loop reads CASSTTGTARNEQYF. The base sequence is TGTGCCAGCTCAACCACCGGGACTGCCCGAAACGAGCAGTACTTC. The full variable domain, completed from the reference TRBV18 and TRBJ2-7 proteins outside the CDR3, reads NAGVMQNPRHLVRRRGQEARLRCSPMKGHSHVYWYRQLPEEGLKFMVYLQKENIIDESGMPKERFSAEFPKEGPSILRIQQVVRGDSAAYFCASSTTGTARNEQYFGPGTRLTVT.